These 27 T cell receptor beta chains were all obtained from the same sample, sequenced in a study of human T cells and chemical hapten exposure. Time point meaning: pre-sensitization, week 0. This sample's treatment: therapeutic diphenylcyclopropenone sensitization with weekly scalp DPC. TCRdb reanalysed the RACE reads using MiXCR and keeps one entry per CDR3 protein. The sample yields about 260,000 distinct CDR3 sequences, about 9% seen once. The sequenced sample was whole blood, obtained in connection with sensitization to the hapten diphenylcyclopropenone (DPC). All receptors derive from a middle-aged woman with alopecia areata. Some clones in this sample may be carry-over from other donors' samples.

This clonotype was observed at least ten times. This rearrangement joins TRBV6-2 or TRBV6-3 to TRBJ1-1; D gene unclear. The CDR3 consists of 14 residues. Germline V CDR1 and CDR2: MNHEY, SVGEGT. V was cut by 2 bases and J by 2 bases, with 9 bases left in between. The CDR3 DNA reads as TGTGCCAGCAGTTACGCCAGGTCAAACACTGAAGCTTTCTTT. It specifies CASSYARSNTEAFF.

The rearrangement links TRBV4-2 to TRBJ2-1; D is unresolved. Germline V CDR1 and CDR2: LGHNA, YNFKEQ. This CDR3 is built from 13 residues. V was clipped by 1 base and J by 5 bases, with 6 bases between them. DNA for the CDR3: TGTGCCAGCAGCCAAGTGGCGGACAATGAGCAGTTCTTC. This gives the protein CASSQVADNEQFF.

The rearrangement joins TRBV29-1 to TRBJ2-3; 13 positions match TRBD2. This CDR3 comprises 15 residues. Germline CDR1 and CDR2: SQVTM and ANQGSEA. V was clipped by 6 bases and J by 4 bases; unmatched bases: 7. The CDR3 region is CSVQGLAGEADTQYF. The CDR3 bases are TGCAGCGTCCAAGGACTAGCGGGAGAAGCAGATACGCAGTATTTT.

Only a few counts were recorded for this clonotype. J is TRBJ2-3 and V is TRBV5-1; D might be TRBD1 (6 bases). The CDR3 covers 14 residues. V shed 2 bases and J shed 1 base, with 8 bases lying between them. Per germline, CDR1 SGHRS and CDR2 YFSETQ. The CDR3 DNA sequence: TGCGCCAGCAGCTTCGACAGGCGCACAGATACGCAGTATTTT. Protein product: CASSFDRRTDTQYF. The whole variable domain, remainder taken from reference TRBV5-1 and TRBJ2-3, is KAGVTQTPRYLIKTRGQQVTLSCSPISGHRSVSWYQQTPGQGLQFLFEYFSETQRNKGNFPGRFSGRQFSNSRSEMNVSTLELGDSALYLCASSFDRRTDTQYFGPGTRLTVL.

This clonotype was counted between two and nine times. This sequence joins TRBV7-2 and TRBJ1-1, with TRBD1 matching 9 bases. Germline CDR1 and CDR2: SGHTA and FQGNSA. This CDR3 has 18 amino acids. Trimming cost V 1 base and J 2 bases; bases outside gene matches: 11. CDR3 sequence: CASSLGAGTGFFNTEAFF. The CDR3 nucleotides are TGTGCCAGCAGCTTAGGAGCCGGGACAGGGTTTTTCAACACTGAAGCTTTCTTT.

Only a few counts were recorded for this clonotype. The chain uses TRBV28 and TRBJ1-2; tentatively, D is TRBD1 (5 bases). Germline values: CDR1 MDHEN, CDR2 SYDVKM. V lost 6 bases and J lost 3, with 11 bases in between. CDR3 length: 13 residues. CDR3 in amino acids: CASSPRDDYGYTF. CDR3 in DNA: TGTGCCAGCAGCCCCAGGGATGACTATGGCTACACCTTC.

The chain carries TRBV11-1 and TRBJ2-1, with D maybe TRBD2 (6 bases). The CDR3 is made up of 15 amino acids. Deletions cut 3 bases from V and 4 bases from J, with 13 bases between. CDR1 and CDR2 from the germline V gene are SGHAT and FQDESV (reference sequence). The CDR3 DNA reads TGTGCCAGCAGCTTCCCGGGACTGGGTTACAATGAGCAGTTCTTC. Residues: CASSFPGLGYNEQFF.

There are a few counts of this clonotype. The gene calls are TRBV28 and TRBJ1-2; possibly TRBD1 for D (5 bases). This CDR3 is built from 16 residues. V was trimmed by 3 bases and J by 1 base, leaving 15 bases between them. Germline CDR1 and CDR2: MDHEN and SYDVKM. In DNA form, the CDR3 reads TGTGCCAGCAGTTTGACAGAGGGGAACTTTAACTATGGCTACACCTTC. Its protein product is CASSLTEGNFNYGYTF.

The chain carries TRBV29-1 and TRBJ1-1; D gene uncertain. Germline values: CDR1 SQVTM, CDR2 ANQGSEA. Trimming removed 6 bases at V and 1 base at J, with 9 bases between. This CDR3 is 12 amino acids long. CDR3 bases: TGCAGCGTACGACGGGCGAACACTGAAGCTTTCTTT. Protein product: CSVRRANTEAFF.

On this clonotype: The junction departs from germline at one end; a sequencing error may be responsible. The chain has TRBV7-2 and TRBJ1-2; TRBD1 matches at 7 bases. The CDR3 runs 13 residues. Per germline, CDR1 SGHTA and CDR2 FQGNSA. DNA of the CDR3: TGTGCCGGCAGCTTAGGGACAGCTGGGGGCTACACCTTC. It encodes CAGSLGTAGGYTF.

The chain recombines TRBV27 with TRBJ2-7, with 7 bases matching TRBD1. Germline trimming cut 2 bases from V and 2 bases from J; bases unmatched to any gene: 3. The CDR3 length is 14 residues. CDR1 is MNHEY and CDR2 is SMNVEV in the germline V gene (reference sequence). The CDR3 coding sequence is TGTGCCAGCAGTTTACCGCAGGGGGCCTACGAGCAGTACTTC. Translating gives CASSLPQGAYEQYF.

This clonotype was counted between two and nine times. J is TRBJ1-2 and V is TRBV4-1; D remains ambiguous. CDR3 size: 16 residues. Trimming pared 0 bases from V and 2 bases from J, leaving 13 bases between. Germline CDR1 reads MGHRA; CDR2 reads YSYEKL. The CDR3 nucleotides are TGCGCCAGCAGCCAAGACGAGACGCATCTAAACTATGGCTACACCTTC. Residues: CASSQDETHLNYGYTF.

This clonotype was detected many times. The rearrangement uses TRBV7-9 and TRBJ2-2; no reliable D call. The CDR3 loop spans 13 amino acids. Germline V CDR1 and CDR2: SEHNR, FQNEAQ (reference sequence). Deletions cut 4 bases from V and 2 bases from J, with 5 bases between. CDR3 sequence: CASSYQNTGELFF. CDR3 DNA: TGTGCCAGCAGCTACCAAAACACCGGGGAGCTGTTTTTT.

The chain links TRBV20-1 to TRBJ2-1, with D perhaps matching TRBD1 (6 bases). The CDR3 covers 13 residues. Trimming took 6 bases from V and 4 from J, leaving 13 bases between them. Germline loops: CDR1 DFQATT, CDR2 SNEGSKA (reference sequence). The CDR3 nucleotides are TGCAGTGCGTACGTTACAGGGTACAATGAGCAGTTCTTC. Its protein is CSAYVTGYNEQFF.

The chain combines TRBV5-4 with TRBJ1-1, with D uncertain. This CDR3 is 15 amino acids long. From germline, CDR1 is SGHNT and CDR2 YYREEE (reference sequence). Deletions cut 4 bases from V and 0 bases from J, with 13 bases between. The CDR3 is CASSPRRGVNTEAFF. In DNA, the CDR3 is TGTGCCAGCAGCCCGCGCCGAGGAGTGAACACTGAAGCTTTCTTT. Full variable domain (rest looked up from reference TRBV5-4 and TRBJ1-1): ETGVTQSPTHLIKTRGQQVTLRCSSQSGHNTVSWYQQALGQGPQFIFQYYREEENGRGNFPPRFSGLQFPNYSSELNVNALELDDSALYLCASSPRRGVNTEAFFGQGTRLTVV.

This clonotype was recorded at least ten times. The chain employs TRBV9 and TRBJ1-5; TRBD1 matches at 11 bases. CDR1 is SGDLS and CDR2 is YYNGEE in the germline V gene. Unmatched junction bases numbered 7, after V lost 4 bases and J lost 7 bases. The CDR3 sequence is 15 residues long. CDR3 nucleotides: TGTGCCAGCAGCTTAGGCGGACAGGGGGCCCAGCCCCAGCATTTT. It codes for CASSLGGQGAQPQHF.

The chain carries TRBV5-1 and TRBJ2-1; 10 positions agree with TRBD2. V trimming: 2 bases; J trimming: 4 bases; junction bases outside the gene matches: 3. The CDR3 runs to 15 residues. Germline-derived CDR1 and CDR2 are SGHRS and YFSETQ. CDR3 DNA: TGCGCCAGCAGCTTAGCGGGAGGGCTGTACAATGAGCAGTTCTTC. Translating gives CASSLAGGLYNEQFF.

This clonotype occurred many times. The CDR3 protein is CASSQGGGQFF. DNA of the CDR3: TGTGCCAGCAGCCAAGGAGGTGGGCAGTTCTTC. The chain links TRBV3-1 to TRBJ2-1, with D unresolved. Germline loops: CDR1 LGHDT, CDR2 YNNKEL (reference sequence). The germline V and J ends were trimmed by 1 base and 12 bases, with 7 bases remaining between them. The CDR3 loop spans 11 amino acids.

This clonotype was picked up a small number of times. V is TRBV24-1 and J is TRBJ2-2; 9 bases match TRBD1. The CDR3 runs to 16 residues. V trimming: 4 bases; J trimming: 6 bases; junction bases outside the gene matches: 8. Germline CDR1 KGHDR, CDR2 SFDVKD. CDR3 sequence: CATSDDPGQGAGELFF. In DNA form, the CDR3 reads TGTGCCACCAGTGACGATCCGGGACAGGGAGCCGGGGAGCTGTTTTTT.

The genes are TRBV6-6 and TRBJ1-2; no firm D call. Germline values: CDR1 MNHNY, CDR2 SVGAGI (reference sequence). The CDR3 totals 13 residues. V lost 4 bases and J 6 bases, leaving 12 bases between the germline ends. The CDR3 reads CASSSEQLHGYTF. CDR3 DNA sequence: TGTGCCAGCAGTTCCGAACAGCTGCATGGCTACACCTTC.

The V and J genes are TRBV28 and TRBJ1-1; no clear D gene. This CDR3 contains 14 residues. Germline-derived CDR1 and CDR2 are MDHEN and SYDVKM. The V end lost 6 bases, the J end lost 1 base, and 12 bases lay between the germline ends. The CDR3 loop is CASSQYWGNTEAFF. CDR3 DNA: TGTGCCAGCAGCCAATATTGGGGGAACACTGAAGCTTTCTTT.

This sequence joins TRBV27 and TRBJ2-2; TRBD2 is a possible D gene (6 bases). Per germline, CDR1 MNHEY and CDR2 SMNVEV (reference sequence). The V end was cut by 5 bases, the J end by 8 bases, with 15 bases between. This CDR3 is 14 amino acids long. As DNA, the CDR3 is TGTGCCAGCAGTCGCCGGGGACTGGCGGGGGAGCTGTTTTTT. Its translation is CASSRRGLAGELFF.

The chain joins TRBV5-5 to TRBJ2-2; D unresolved. Germline-derived CDR1 and CDR2 are SGHKS and YYEKEE (reference sequence). Trimming shortened V by 0 bases and J by 4 bases, and 10 bases separated the two germline ends. CDR3 length: 15 amino acids. CDR3 nucleotide sequence: TGTGCCAGCAGCTTGGAGATGGCTTTCACCGGGGAGCTGTTTTTT. Translating gives CASSLEMAFTGELFF.

This clonotype was picked up a small number of times. The rearrangement uses TRBV6-2 or TRBV6-3 and TRBJ2-2; tentative D call: TRBD1 (5 bases). Germline loops: CDR1 MNHEY, CDR2 SVGEGT. Trimming shortened V by 5 bases and J by 4 bases, and 11 bases separated the two germline ends. The length of the CDR3 is 14 residues. CDR3 bases: TGTGCCAGCAGTGCTCAGGGTTCCACCGGGGAGCTGTTTTTT. Translating it yields CASSAQGSTGELFF.

This clonotype has a handful of counts. The CDR3 is CSAPRRRLVHEQYF. Here the CDR3 DNA reads TGCAGTGCCCCCCGTCGCCGACTAGTCCACGAGCAGTACTTC. This chain links TRBV20-1 with TRBJ2-7, with D possibly matching TRBD2 (6 bases). CDR3 length: 14 residues. Trimming left V 6 bases short and J 5 bases short, with 20 bases between. Germline V gene sequence: CDR1 DFQATT, CDR2 SNEGSKA (reference sequence).

This chain connects TRBV5-1 to TRBJ2-3; 9 nucleotides align to TRBD1. This CDR3 is 14 amino acids long. The germline gives CDR1 SGHRS, CDR2 YFSETQ. The junction had 6 bases not matched to a gene; V was cut back by 9 bases and J by 1 base. The CDR3 protein is CATYRDRGTDTQYF. Here the CDR3 DNA reads TGCGCCACCTACCGGGACAGGGGCACAGATACGCAGTATTTT.

This clonotype came up many times. This chain uses TRBV29-1 with TRBJ1-1, with D unresolved. The CDR3 is 12 residues long. Germline V gene lookup returns CDR1 SQVTM and CDR2 ANQGSEA. With 4 bases removed from V and 2 bases from J, the gap between germline ends came to 8 bases. DNA for the CDR3: TGCAGCGTTGGACCTGGTAACACTGAAGCTTTCTTT. Translation: CSVGPGNTEAFF.